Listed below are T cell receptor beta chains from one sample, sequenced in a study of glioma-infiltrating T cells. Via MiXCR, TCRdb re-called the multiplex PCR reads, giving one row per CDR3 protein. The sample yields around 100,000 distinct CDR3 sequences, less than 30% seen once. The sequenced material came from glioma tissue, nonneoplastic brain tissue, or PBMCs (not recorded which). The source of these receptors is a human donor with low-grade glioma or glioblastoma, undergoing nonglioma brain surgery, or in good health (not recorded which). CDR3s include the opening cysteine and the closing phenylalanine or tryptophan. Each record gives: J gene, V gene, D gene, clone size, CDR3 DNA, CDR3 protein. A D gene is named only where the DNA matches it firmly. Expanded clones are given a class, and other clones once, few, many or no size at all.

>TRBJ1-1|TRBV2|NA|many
TGTGCCAGCGTACCCGGGGTCTGGGAGAACACTGAAGCTTTCTTT
CASVPGVWENTEAFF
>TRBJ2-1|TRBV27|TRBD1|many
TGTGCCAGCAGTTTGAATGGACAGGGGGAGGGTGAGCAGTTCTTC
CASSLNGQGEGEQFF
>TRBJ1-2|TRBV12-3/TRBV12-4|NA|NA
TGTGCCAGCAATGGGAATAACTATGGCTACACCTTC
CASNGNNYGYTF
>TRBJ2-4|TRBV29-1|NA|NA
TGCAGCGTTGAGGGGCAGGCCAAAAACATTCAGTACTTC
CSVEGQAKNIQYF
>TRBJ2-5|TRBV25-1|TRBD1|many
TGTGCCAGCGGTGGACAGGTGGACATAGAGACCCAGTACTTC
CASGGQVDIETQYF
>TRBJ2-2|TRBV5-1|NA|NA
TGCGCCAGCAGCCCCGACAGGACAACCGTGGAGCTGTTTTTT
CASSPDRTTVELFF
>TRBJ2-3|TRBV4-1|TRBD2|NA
TGCGCCAGCAGCCAAGCCCCCGGGAGGGCGGGAGATACGCAGTATTTT
CASSQAPGRAGDTQYF
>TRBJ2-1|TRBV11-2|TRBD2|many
TGTGCCAGCAGCAGAGGACTAGCGGGGGGTACTGAGCAGTTCTTC
CASSRGLAGGTEQFF
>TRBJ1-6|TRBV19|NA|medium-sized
TGTGCCAGTAAGAACCAGGCCATTTCACCCCTCCACTTT
CASKNQAISPLHF
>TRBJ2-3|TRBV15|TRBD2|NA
TGTGCCACCATTGAACTACACCCGGGGGGGCCGATCGCAGATACGCAGTATTTT
CATIELHPGGPIADTQYF
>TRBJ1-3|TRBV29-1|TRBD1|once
TGCAGCGTTGGGGACAGGGCGGCTGGAAACACCATATATTTT
CSVGDRAAGNTIYF